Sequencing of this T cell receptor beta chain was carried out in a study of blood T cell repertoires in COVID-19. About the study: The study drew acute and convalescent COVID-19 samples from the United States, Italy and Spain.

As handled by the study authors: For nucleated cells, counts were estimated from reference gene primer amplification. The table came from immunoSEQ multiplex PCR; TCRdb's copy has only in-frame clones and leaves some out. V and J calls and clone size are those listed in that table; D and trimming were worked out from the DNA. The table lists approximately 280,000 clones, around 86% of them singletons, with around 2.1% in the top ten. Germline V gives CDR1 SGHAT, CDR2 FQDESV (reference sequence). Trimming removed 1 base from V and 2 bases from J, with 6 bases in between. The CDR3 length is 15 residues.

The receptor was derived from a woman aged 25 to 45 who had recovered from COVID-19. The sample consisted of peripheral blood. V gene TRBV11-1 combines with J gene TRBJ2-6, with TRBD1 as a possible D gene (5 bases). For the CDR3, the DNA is TGTGCCAGCAGCTTAGGGACAACTGGGGCCAACGTCCTGACTTTC. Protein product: CASSLGTTGANVLTF.